Shown below are 14 T cell receptor beta chains from a single sample sequenced in a study of beta chain features in type 1 diabetes. The investigators reverse transcribed all of the isolated RNA, so they sequenced expressed TCRB transcripts. TCRdb's table, derived via immunoSEQ multiplex PCR, lists solely in-frame clones and lacks some. The sample has almost 350,000 clones; approximately 10% are singletons. The study, taken as a whole, reports: Shortening that was moderate but significant affected the TCRB CDR3s of Type 1 diabetes patients in all four CD4+ subsets.

Their antigen targets remain unknown. The sample taken for sequencing was central memory CD4+ T cells from blood. These receptors all stem from a man aged 25-45 years with type 1 diabetes.

This clone has only a few counts. The V and J genes are TRBV7-9 and TRBJ2-1; TRBD2 matches at 9 bases. The CDR3 is made up of 17 amino acids. Germline trimming cut 5 bases from V and 10 bases from J; bases unmatched to any gene: 18. CDR1 is SEHNR and CDR2 is FQNEAQ in the germline V gene (reference sequence). The CDR3 protein is CASSEETTGLAPREQFF. In DNA, the CDR3 is TGTGCCAGCAGCGAAGAGACGACGGGACTAGCCCCCCGGGAGCAGTTCTTC.

The CDR3 region is CSVDSGVEGSPLHF. In DNA, the CDR3 is TGCAGCGTGGATTCCGGGGTCGAGGGTTCACCCCTCCACTTT. This chain connects TRBV29-1 to TRBJ1-6; no reliable D call. V gave up 6 bases and J gave up 9 bases, with 18 bases separating them. The CDR3 has 14 amino acids. The germline CDR1 and CDR2 sequences are SQVTM and ANQGSEA.

This rearrangement joins TRBV5-6 to TRBJ1-3; unclear D gene. V lost 0 bases to trimming and J lost 0 bases, with 7 bases between them. The CDR3 extends over 15 amino acids. From germline, CDR1 is SGHDT and CDR2 YYEEEE. In DNA form, the CDR3 reads TGTGCCAGCAGCTTGGTCGGCAGCTCTGGAAACACCATATATTTT. As protein: CASSLVGSSGNTIYF.

The chain employs TRBV7-9 and TRBJ2-1; 7 nucleotides match TRBD2. The CDR3 is 14 residues long. With 1 base clipped from V and 6 bases from J, the junction kept 3 bases outside the gene matches. Germline CDR1 is SEHNR and CDR2 is FQNEAQ (reference sequence). The CDR3 bases are TGTGCCAGCAGCTTAGGGACTAGAACCAATGAGCAGTTCTTC. This translates into CASSLGTRTNEQFF.

V is TRBV19 and J is TRBJ1-1, with 7 bases fitting TRBD1. The germline CDR1 and CDR2 sequences are LNHDA and SQIVND (reference sequence). Germline trimming cut 8 bases from V and 3 bases from J; bases unmatched to any gene: 6. This CDR3 has 13 amino acids. This chain's CDR3 is CASHGDSYTEAFF. In nucleotides, the CDR3 is TGTGCCAGTCATGGGGACAGTTACACTGAAGCTTTCTTT.

In this sample, this clone turned up a few times. The rearrangement links TRBV7-2 to TRBJ2-1, with D tentatively TRBD2 (6 bases). The CDR3 runs 14 residues. The germline gives CDR1 SGHTA, CDR2 FQGNSA. Deletions cut 5 bases from V and 8 bases from J, with 16 bases between. The CDR3 here is CASSLLGGWDEQFF. Written as DNA, the CDR3 is TGTGCCAGCAGCCTCCTGGGGGGTTGGGATGAGCAGTTCTTC.

The chain joins TRBV28 to TRBJ1-5; possibly TRBD1 for D (6 bases). CDR1 is MDHEN and CDR2 is SYDVKM in the germline V gene. V was shortened by 6 bases and J by 7 bases, with 13 bases between the two germline ends. This CDR3 has 13 residues. For the CDR3, the DNA is TGTGCCAGCAGGAGACAGGTGGGGCAGCCCCAGCATTTT. Amino acids: CASRRQVGQPQHF.

This clone turned up a few times. CDR3 sequence: CASSQDHPGSYGYTF. For the CDR3, the DNA is TGCGCCAGCAGCCAAGATCACCCGGGCAGCTATGGCTACACCTTC. V and J are TRBV4-3 and TRBJ1-2; D is unclear. In germline, CDR1 is LGHNA, CDR2 YSLEER. This CDR3 is 15 amino acids long. V dropped 0 bases and J dropped 4 bases, with 12 bases sitting between them.

This clone has a handful of counts. V usage is TRBV7-2 and J usage is TRBJ2-3; the D gene is possibly TRBD2 (5 bases). The V gene lost 3 bases and the J gene lost 3 bases, with 7 bases spanning the gap. The germline gives CDR1 SGHTA, CDR2 FQGNSA. This CDR3 has 13 residues. CDR3 sequence (DNA): TGTGCCAGCAGCTTTAGACTAACAGATACGCAGTATTTT. Translating gives CASSFRLTDTQYF.

The V and J genes are TRBV5-1 and TRBJ2-3; 7 bases map to TRBD1. This CDR3 is 15 amino acids long. The germline V gene encodes CDR1 SGHRS and CDR2 YFSETQ. V was clipped by 3 bases and J by 2 bases; unmatched bases: 6. CDR3 residues: CASSSPGQHTDTQYF. CDR3 coding DNA: TGCGCCAGCAGCTCACCGGGACAGCACACAGATACGCAGTATTTT.

The V call is TRBV28, the J call TRBJ2-7, with TRBD1 matching 12 bases. Looked up from germline, CDR1 is MDHEN and CDR2 is SYDVKM. Losses at the gene ends were 8 bases for V and 6 bases for J; bases not matched to a gene: 2. The CDR3 runs to 12 residues. CDR3 loop: CASGTGGREQYF. DNA for the CDR3: TGTGCCAGCGGGACAGGGGGCCGCGAGCAGTACTTC. Drawing the rest from reference TRBV28 and TRBJ2-7, the complete variable domain is DVKVTQSSRYLVKRTGEKVFLECVQDMDHENMFWYRQDPGLGLRLIYFSYDVKMKEKGDIPEGYSVSREKKERFSLILESASTNQTSMYLCASGTGGREQYFGPGTRLTVT.

V gene TRBV4-1 combines with J gene TRBJ1-2; possible D gene TRBD1, 5 bases. The germline gives CDR1 MGHRA, CDR2 YSYEKL. Trimming shortened V by 1 base and J by 7 bases, and 13 bases separated the two germline ends. The CDR3 runs to 14 residues. Here the CDR3 reads CASSQVPGPPGYTF. The CDR3 nucleotides read TGCGCCAGCAGCCAAGTTCCAGGGCCCCCTGGCTACACCTTC.

This clone was picked up many times. The chain carries TRBV18 and TRBJ2-7; no clear D. The CDR3 sequence is 11 residues long. Looked up from germline, CDR1 is KGHSH and CDR2 is LQKENI. Trimming pared 5 bases from V and 5 bases from J, leaving 7 bases between. The chain's CDR3 is CASSSKDEQYF. CDR3 bases: TGTGCCAGCTCATCTAAAGACGAGCAGTACTTC.

In this sample, this clone turned up a few times. This chain uses TRBV5-1 with TRBJ2-7; D is unclear. The germline gives CDR1 SGHRS, CDR2 YFSETQ. The CDR3 contains 15 residues. V was trimmed by 0 bases and J by 5 bases, leaving 15 bases between them. Here the CDR3 reads CASSLAAGGSDEQYF. The DNA for the CDR3 is TGCGCCAGCAGCTTGGCGGCAGGTGGGTCGGACGAGCAGTACTTC. The variable domain in full, completed from reference TRBV5-1 and TRBJ2-7, reads KAGVTQTPRYLIKTRGQQVTLSCSPISGHRSVSWYQQTPGQGLQFLFEYFSETQRNKGNFPGRFSGRQFSNSRSEMNVSTLELGDSALYLCASSLAAGGSDEQYFGPGTRLTVT.